The T cell receptor (beta chain) under discussion was sequenced for a study of blood T cell repertoires in COVID-19. Study-wide background: Whether acute or convalescent, the COVID-19 samples came from the United States, Italy and Spain. Nucleic acid was either cDNA or gDNA, and it came from T cells, B-cell-depleted T cells, or PBMCs.

The V end lost 6 bases, the J end lost 0 bases, and 10 bases lay between the germline ends. The CDR3 spans 14 residues. The V gene's germline CDR1 is SGHVS and CDR2 FQNEAQ. Methods used by the authors: Reference gene primer amplification in the assay estimated nucleated cell counts. Only in-frame clones appear in the TCRdb table, and some are missing; sequencing was by immunoSEQ multiplex PCR. The V and J calls and clone size were taken over from that table, and D and trimming were inferred from the DNA. The sample has about 300,000 clones; around 86% are singletons. Donors in Cohort 3 who had recovered were those with two negative PCRs, healthcare professional clearance, or resolution of their symptoms.

Sequenced material: PBMCs or T cells enriched from blood (not recorded which). The sequence came from a woman younger than 35 who had recovered from COVID-19. V and J are TRBV7-8 and TRBJ2-3; possible D gene TRBD2, 6 bases. CDR3 amino acids: CASRRGTSTDTQYF. CDR3 nucleotides: TGTGCCAGCAGACGCGGGACTAGCACAGATACGCAGTATTTT.